These 20 T cell receptor beta chains share one sample of origin, sequenced in a study of PD-1 blockade in classical Hodgkin lymphoma. TCRdb's table, derived via immunoSEQ multiplex PCR, lists solely in-frame clones and lacks some. The sample consists of about 84,000 clones, roughly nine tenths of them appearing once. Exposure to brentuximab vedotin varied, and each patient had relapsed following autologous stem cell transplantation. This specimen was peripheral blood mononuclear cells (PBMCs), taken at baseline. These receptors came from a human donor with classical Hodgkin lymphoma.

This chain joins TRBV7-6 and TRBJ2-3; 11 nucleotides align to TRBD2. Trimming took 5 bases from V and 8 from J; bases not matched to a gene: 12. Germline V lookup: CDR1 SGHVS, CDR2 FNYEAQ. This CDR3 has 16 residues. The CDR3 spells CASSPRVSSGRPTQYF. The CDR3, as DNA: TGTGCCAGCAGCCCCAGGGTATCTAGCGGGAGGCCTACGCAGTATTTT.

The chain recombines TRBV7-9 with TRBJ1-1, with 8 nucleotides matching TRBD1. Germline CDR1 SEHNR, CDR2 FQNEAQ (reference sequence). CDR3 length: 14 amino acids. Unmatched junction bases numbered 2, after V lost 4 bases and J lost 1 base. CDR3 protein: CASSWGTGNTEAFF. The CDR3 DNA reads TGTGCCAGCAGCTGGGGGACAGGGAACACTGAAGCTTTCTTT.

The chain links TRBV5-1 to TRBJ1-1; D ambiguous. Germline V lookup: CDR1 SGHRS, CDR2 YFSETQ. Trimming removed 4 bases at V and 0 bases at J, with 16 bases between. The CDR3 runs to 16 residues. The CDR3 region is CASSILPRTVNTEAFF. The CDR3 region has the DNA TGCGCCAGCAGCATATTACCAAGGACCGTGAACACTGAAGCTTTCTTT. The variable domain in full, with the rest retrieved from reference TRBV5-1 and TRBJ1-1, is KAGVTQTPRYLIKTRGQQVTLSCSPISGHRSVSWYQQTPGQGLQFLFEYFSETQRNKGNFPGRFSGRQFSNSRSEMNVSTLELGDSALYLCASSILPRTVNTEAFFGQGTRLTVV.

The rearrangement links TRBV30 to TRBJ2-1; 7 nucleotides align to TRBD2. This CDR3 region has 14 residues. The ends lost 0 bases at V and 9 bases at J; junction bases unmatched: 8. Germline CDR1 GTSNPN, CDR2 SVGIG (reference sequence). The CDR3 DNA is TGTGCCTGGAGTGTCCCCGTCTGGGGGGGTGAGCAGTTCTTC. Translated, it gives CAWSVPVWGGEQFF. The full variable domain, completed using reference TRBV30 and TRBJ2-1, is SQTIHQWPATLVQPVGSPLSLECTVEGTSNPNLYWYRQAAGRGLQLLFYSVGIGQISSEVPQNLSASRPQDRQFILSSKKLLLSDSGFYLCAWSVPVWGGEQFFGPGTRLTVL.

The J gene is TRBJ1-6, the V gene TRBV5-1, with TRBD1 as a possible D gene (5 bases). The CDR3 is made up of 15 amino acids. Germline CDR1 reads SGHRS; CDR2 reads YFSETQ. Deletions cut 4 bases from V and 8 bases from J, with 16 bases between. CDR3 amino acids: CASSLGRLGDSPLHF. The CDR3 coding sequence is TGCGCCAGCAGCCTGGGACGGTTGGGGGATTCACCCCTCCACTTT.

V gene TRBV9 combines with J gene TRBJ2-1; 10 positions match TRBD2. The CDR3 sequence is 14 residues long. With V trimmed by 4 bases and J by 8 bases, 6 bases remained unmatched. Germline V lookup: CDR1 SGDLS, CDR2 YYNGEE. Here the CDR3 reads CASSLAGEVDEQFF. The CDR3 nucleotides read TGTGCCAGCAGCCTAGCGGGAGAGGTCGATGAGCAGTTCTTC.

The chain recombines TRBV6-1 with TRBJ2-1; D possibly matches TRBD1 or TRBD2 (5 bases each). Germline V gene data show CDR1 as MNHNS and CDR2 as SASEGT. Trimming left V 3 bases short and J 0 bases short, with 15 bases between. The CDR3 spans 17 residues. The CDR3 loop reads CASSDHRDRSSYNEQFF. The CDR3 DNA follows: TGTGCCAGCAGTGACCACCGGGACCGGAGCTCCTACAATGAGCAGTTCTTC.

The J gene is TRBJ2-7, the V gene TRBV5-1; TRBD2 is a possible D gene (5 bases). Germline CDR1 SGHRS, CDR2 YFSETQ. The CDR3 totals 14 residues. V was clipped by 4 bases and J by 5 bases, with 16 bases between them. In DNA, the CDR3 is TGCGCCAGCAGCCAAATCCGGGATCCCCACGAGCAGTACTTC. Amino acids: CASSQIRDPHEQYF. The whole variable domain, filled in from reference TRBV5-1 and TRBJ2-7, reads KAGVTQTPRYLIKTRGQQVTLSCSPISGHRSVSWYQQTPGQGLQFLFEYFSETQRNKGNFPGRFSGRQFSNSRSEMNVSTLELGDSALYLCASSQIRDPHEQYFGPGTRLTVT.

The rearrangement links TRBV10-3 to TRBJ2-7, with 9 positions matching TRBD1. Germline V gene data show CDR1 as ENHRY and CDR2 as SYGVKD. J lost 0 bases, V lost 8 bases, and 2 bases had no gene match. This CDR3 has 13 residues. DNA for the CDR3: TGTGCCATCCAGACAGGGGGCTCCTACGAGCAGTACTTC. This gives the protein CAIQTGGSYEQYF.

The chain has TRBV27 and TRBJ2-7; 9 positions match TRBD1. The V gene end was trimmed by 6 bases and the J gene end by 3 bases; junction bases not matched to a gene: 15. The CDR3 consists of 17 residues. Germline lookup yields CDR1 MNHEY and CDR2 SMNVEV (reference sequence). The CDR3 is CASSHYPTGTGFYEQYF. The CDR3 bases are TGTGCCAGCAGCCATTACCCCACCGGGACAGGGTTCTACGAGCAGTACTTC.

The table lists this clone with many counts. The V call is TRBV6-1, the J call TRBJ1-5; TRBD1 might be the D (5 bases). Trimming removed 1 base from V and 2 bases from J, with 9 bases in between. This CDR3 comprises 15 residues. CDR1 and CDR2 (germline): MNHNS, SASEGT. CDR3 residues: CASSEVMGGNQPQHF. The DNA of the CDR3 is TGTGCCAGCAGTGAAGTTATGGGGGGCAATCAGCCCCAGCATTTT.

This chain uses TRBV27 with TRBJ1-1; possibly TRBD1 for D (6 bases). The CDR3 totals 15 residues. Trimming cost V 6 bases and J 10 bases, with 24 bases left between them. CDR1 is MNHEY and CDR2 is SMNVEV in the germline V gene (reference sequence). The CDR3 coding sequence is TGTGCCAGCAGCTTGACCGGAGGGGGATGGGATGGAGCTTTCTTT. Translated: CASSLTGGGWDGAFF.

This chain links TRBV19 with TRBJ2-7; 9 bases are a match to TRBD2. The CDR3 runs 16 residues. From germline, CDR1 is LNHDA and CDR2 SQIVND (reference sequence). With 3 bases clipped from V and 7 bases from J, the junction kept 13 bases outside the gene matches. This CDR3 reads CASSIIAGVAAQEQYF. Here the CDR3 DNA reads TGTGCCAGTAGTATCATAGCGGGAGTCGCTGCTCAGGAGCAGTACTTC.

The V gene is TRBV6-5, the J gene TRBJ2-1; 9 bases fit TRBD2. Trimming removed 4 bases from V and 9 bases from J; junction bases left unmatched: 7. Germline V CDR1 and CDR2: MNHEY, SVGAGI. The CDR3 contains 14 residues. The CDR3 sequence: CASSSSGNIGEQFF. CDR3 coding DNA: TGTGCCAGCAGTTCTAGCGGGAATATCGGTGAGCAGTTCTTC.

This clone was seen once. The chain carries TRBV6-6 and TRBJ2-3; the match to TRBD2 covers 9 bases. The CDR3 extends over 16 amino acids. The J segment lost 2 bases and the V segment lost 6 bases, leaving 9 bases of the junction unmatched. Looked up from germline, CDR1 is MNHNY and CDR2 is SVGAGI (reference sequence). In DNA, the CDR3 is TGTGCCAGCAGGCTCGCTAGCGGGACCTTCACAGATACGCAGTATTTT. Amino acids: CASRLASGTFTDTQYF.

The chain joins TRBV27 to TRBJ2-7; 8 bases agree with TRBD2. Germline assignment: CDR1 MNHEY and CDR2 SMNVEV (reference sequence). The CDR3 length is 14 residues. V was clipped by 3 bases and J by 3 bases; unmatched bases: 4. The CDR3 DNA reads as TGTGCCAGCAGTTTTTATAGCGGGGACTACGAGCAGTACTTC. It is translated as CASSFYSGDYEQYF.

V and J are TRBV28 and TRBJ2-3, with D possibly being TRBD2 (5 bases). This CDR3 contains 14 residues. Trimming removed 6 bases at V and 4 bases at J, with 14 bases between. The germline CDR1 and CDR2 sequences are MDHEN and SYDVKM. In nucleotides, the CDR3 is TGTGCCAGCAGACGGCTAGGGAGCGCAGATACGCAGTATTTT. Residues: CASRRLGSADTQYF. The variable domain in full, completed from reference TRBV28 and TRBJ2-3, reads DVKVTQSSRYLVKRTGEKVFLECVQDMDHENMFWYRQDPGLGLRLIYFSYDVKMKEKGDIPEGYSVSREKKERFSLILESASTNQTSMYLCASRRLGSADTQYFGPGTRLTVL.

This chain uses TRBV6-5 with TRBJ2-7; D is unclear. The CDR3 runs to 15 residues. Trimming removed 1 base from V and 3 bases from J, with 13 bases in between. The germline gives CDR1 MNHEY, CDR2 SVGAGI. This CDR3 reads CASSYYGSPVYEQYF. DNA for the CDR3: TGTGCCAGCAGTTACTACGGATCACCCGTCTACGAGCAGTACTTC.

The chain links TRBV28 to TRBJ1-1; D remains ambiguous. The V gene's germline CDR1 is MDHEN and CDR2 SYDVKM. This CDR3 spans 14 amino acids. Trimming took off 5 bases at V and 1 base at J, with 11 bases between the two ends. CDR3 nucleotides: TGTGCCAGCAGTATAGCAGCTCCGAACACTGAAGCTTTCTTT. Translating it yields CASSIAAPNTEAFF.

A note on this clone: The sample holds other DNA sequences that translate to the same CDR3. The chain uses TRBV6-1 and TRBJ1-1; no firm D call. Germline V gene lookup returns CDR1 MNHNS and CDR2 SASEGT. CDR3 length: 15 amino acids. The V gene lost 0 bases and the J gene lost 1 base, with 9 bases spanning the gap. CDR3 amino acids: CASSEALWENTEAFF. The CDR3 DNA follows: TGTGCCAGCAGTGAAGCGCTCTGGGAGAACACTGAAGCTTTCTTT.